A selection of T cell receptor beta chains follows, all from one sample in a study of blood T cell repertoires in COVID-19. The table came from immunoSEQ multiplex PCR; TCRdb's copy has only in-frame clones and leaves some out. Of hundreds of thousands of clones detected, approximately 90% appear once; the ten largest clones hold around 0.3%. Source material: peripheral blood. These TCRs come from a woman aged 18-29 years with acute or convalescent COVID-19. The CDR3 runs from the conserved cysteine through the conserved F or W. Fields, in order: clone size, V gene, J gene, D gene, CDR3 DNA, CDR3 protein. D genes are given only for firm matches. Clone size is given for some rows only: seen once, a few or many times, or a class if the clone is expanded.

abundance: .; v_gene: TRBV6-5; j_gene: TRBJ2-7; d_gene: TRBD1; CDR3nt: TGTGCCAGCAGGGGGGACAGGGTTTTCTACGAGCAGTACTTC; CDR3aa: CASRGDRVFYEQYF
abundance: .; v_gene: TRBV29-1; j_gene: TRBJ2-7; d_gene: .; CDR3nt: TGCAGCGCCCGACTCGGACAAAGCTACGAGCAGTACTTC; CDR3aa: CSARLGQSYEQYF
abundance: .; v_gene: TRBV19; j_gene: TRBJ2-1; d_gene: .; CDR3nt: TGTGCCAGTAGTATCGGCACAGAGAGTAATGAGCAGTTCTTC; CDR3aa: CASSIGTESNEQFF
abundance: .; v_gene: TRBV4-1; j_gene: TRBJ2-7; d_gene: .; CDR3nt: TGCGCCAGCAGCCAAGCGGTTGTCGGCAGACACTACGAGCAGTACTTC; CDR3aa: CASSQAVVGRHYEQYF
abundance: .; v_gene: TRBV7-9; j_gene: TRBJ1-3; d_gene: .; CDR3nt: TGTGCCAGCAGCTTAGGTGACCAGGGTAGAAGAGACACCATATATTTT; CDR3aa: CASSLGDQGRRDTIYF
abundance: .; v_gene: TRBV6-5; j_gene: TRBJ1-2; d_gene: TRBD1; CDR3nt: TGTGCCAGCAGCCCGGGACAGGGGGATAAGGGCTACACCTTC; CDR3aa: CASSPGQGDKGYTF
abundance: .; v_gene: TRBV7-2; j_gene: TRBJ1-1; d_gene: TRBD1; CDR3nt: TGTGCCAGCAGCCCGGGGGACAGCCGAACTGAAGCTTTCTTT; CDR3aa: CASSPGDSRTEAFF
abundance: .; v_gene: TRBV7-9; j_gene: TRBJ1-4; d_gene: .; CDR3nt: TGTGCCAGCAGCTTCACAGGGACAAATGAAAAACTGTTTTTT; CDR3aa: CASSFTGTNEKLFF
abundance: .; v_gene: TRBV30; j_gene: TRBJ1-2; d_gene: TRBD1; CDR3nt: TGTGCCTTCAGCGGGACAGGGGTAATATATGGCTACACCTTC; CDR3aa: CAFSGTGVIYGYTF
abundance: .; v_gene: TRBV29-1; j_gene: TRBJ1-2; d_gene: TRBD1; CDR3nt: TGCAGCGTAGCCACGGGACAGGGTTATGGCTACACCTTC; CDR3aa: CSVATGQGYGYTF
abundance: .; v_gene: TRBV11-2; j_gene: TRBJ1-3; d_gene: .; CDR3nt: TGTGCCAGCAGCAAATGGGGAGACACCATATATTTT; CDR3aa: CASSKWGDTIYF
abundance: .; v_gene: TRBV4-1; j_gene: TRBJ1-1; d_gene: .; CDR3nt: TGCGCCAGCAGCCAAGCGGGAACTGAAGCTTTCTTT; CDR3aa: CASSQAGTEAFF
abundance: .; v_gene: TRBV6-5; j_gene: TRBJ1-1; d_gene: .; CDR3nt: TGTGCCAGCAGTTACTCCATGAACACTGAAGCTTTCTTT; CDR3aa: CASSYSMNTEAFF
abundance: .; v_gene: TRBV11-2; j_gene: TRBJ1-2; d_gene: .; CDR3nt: TGTGCCAGCAGCAACGTAAGCTCCGGGATCCAGGCGAAGGGCTACACCTTC; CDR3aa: CASSNVSSGIQAKGYTF
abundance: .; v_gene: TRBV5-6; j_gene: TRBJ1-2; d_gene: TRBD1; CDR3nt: TGTGCCAGCAGCTTCCTTGACAGGGACTATGGCTACACCTTC; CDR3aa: CASSFLDRDYGYTF
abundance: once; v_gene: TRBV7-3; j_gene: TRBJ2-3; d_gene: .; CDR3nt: TGTGCCAGCGCGGCTCATCCGGCCACAGATACGCAGTATTTT; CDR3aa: CASAAHPATDTQYF
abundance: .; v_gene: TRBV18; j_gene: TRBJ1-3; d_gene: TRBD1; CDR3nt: TGTGCCAGCTCACGGGGACAGGGAGCAGGAAACACCATATATTTT; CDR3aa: CASSRGQGAGNTIYF
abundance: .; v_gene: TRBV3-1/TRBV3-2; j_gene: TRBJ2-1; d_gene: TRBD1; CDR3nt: TGTGCCAGCAGCCAAGACAAACCGGGGACAGTTAATCAGTTCTTC; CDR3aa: CASSQDKPGTVNQFF
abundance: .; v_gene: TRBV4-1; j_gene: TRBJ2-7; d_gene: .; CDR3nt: TGCGCCAGCAGGCAAGGGTTCGCAGGGGTTGCCGAGCAGTACTTC; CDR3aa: CASRQGFAGVAEQYF
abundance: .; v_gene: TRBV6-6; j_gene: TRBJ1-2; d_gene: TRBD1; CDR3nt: TGTGCCAGCAGTCCGACAGGGAGCTACTATGGCTACACCTTC; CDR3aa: CASSPTGSYYGYTF